This TCR beta chain was sequenced during a study of identical twins. As concerns this clonotype: Its cognate antigen is unknown.

Findings and limits, study-wide: Out-of-frame alpha sequences shared by twins showed excess low generation probability. Insertions ran lower in abundant cord blood beta clonotypes, though not in memory repertoires.

With template switching, a universal primer site was added, and the cDNA carried unique molecular identifiers. A single record per CDR3 protein comes from TCRdb applying MiXCR to the 5' RACE reads. The sample lists a few hundred thousand distinct CDR3 sequences, 18% seen once, with roughly 12% in the top ten. Sample: naive T cells sorted from blood. This receptor was identified in a man between 50 and 59 years old in good health.

CDR3 amino acids: CAIGQLGDSPLHF. Written as DNA, the CDR3 is TGTGCCATAGGACAGTTGGGGGATTCACCCCTCCACTTT. The genes are TRBV10-3 and TRBJ1-6; D possibly corresponds to TRBD1 (6 bases). CDR3 length equals 13 residues. Trimming took off 9 bases at V and 8 bases at J, with 14 bases between the two ends. Germline CDR1 is ENHRY and CDR2 is SYGVKD.